One sample yielded the 17 T cell receptor beta chains listed below, sequenced in a study of graft-versus-host responses after intestinal transplantation (dated by TCRdb to about 2021). Libraries were constructed by the immunoSEQ multiplex PCR assay. TCRdb limited this immuneACCESS table to in-frame rearrangements with V and J called. A share of clones is missing; checked studies link under half to unresolved V genes, and the rest is unexplained. This sample holds about 73,000 clones; 90% were observed only once. Roughly 4% of the sample is held by the ten biggest clonotypes. The time point label, as the study defines it: cells obtained before transplantation from donor or recipient. Antigen specificity for these receptors is unknown. The starting material was unstimulated CD8+ T cells sorted from spleen or lymph node cells, obtained before transplant. The receptors were gathered from a human donor who was the organ donor for an intestinal transplant.

V usage is TRBV6-6 and J usage is TRBJ2-7; 9 bases are a match to TRBD2. After removal of 5 bases from V and 6 bases from J, the junction contained 5 bases not matched to a gene. The CDR3 covers 13 residues. Germline V gives CDR1 MNHNY, CDR2 SVGAGI (reference sequence). CDR3 DNA: TGTGCCAGCAGTCGCCAGGGACTAGCCGAGCAGTACGTC. This gives the protein CASSRQGLAEQYV.

This chain uses TRBV6-4 with TRBJ1-1, with 9 positions matching TRBD1. V was clipped by 2 bases and J by 0 bases; unmatched bases: 10. The germline CDR1 and CDR2 sequences are MRHNA and SNTAGT. CDR3 size: 18 residues. The CDR3 reads CASSDSGTGRRMNTEAFF. The CDR3 coding sequence is TGTGCCAGCAGTGACAGTGGGACAGGGAGACGGATGAACACTGAAGCTTTCTTT.

The rearrangement uses TRBV5-6 and TRBJ2-3; the match to TRBD2 covers 12 bases. V trimming: 2 bases; J trimming: 1 base; junction bases outside the gene matches: 5. CDR3 size: 17 residues. The germline V gene has CDR1 SGHDT and CDR2 YYEEEE. CDR3 sequence reads: CASSFPTSGGRTDTQYF. DNA of the CDR3: TGTGCCAGCAGCTTCCCGACTAGCGGGGGTCGCACAGATACGCAGTATTTT.

V gene TRBV28 combines with J gene TRBJ2-5, with a possible D match to TRBD2 (7 bases). Per germline, CDR1 MDHEN and CDR2 SYDVKM. V lost 6 bases and J lost 2, with 19 bases in between. The CDR3 has 16 amino acids. The CDR3 reads CASSPPRGLTQETQYF. The CDR3 DNA reads as TGTGCCAGCAGCCCACCGCGGGGGCTCACACAAGAGACCCAGTACTTC.

A note on this clone: This sample also contains other DNA sequences that code for the same CDR3. The gene calls are TRBV28 and TRBJ1-1, with no clear D. Per germline, CDR1 MDHEN and CDR2 SYDVKM. Trimming took off 2 bases at V and 1 base at J, with 5 bases between the two ends. The CDR3 has 13 residues. The CDR3 nucleotides are TGTGCCAGCAGTTTAGGCCAGAACACTGAAGCTTTCTTT. This encodes CASSLGQNTEAFF.

CDR3 region: CASSTFTDRLPVSPYEQYV. In nucleotides, the CDR3 is TGTGCCAGCAGCACATTTACCGACAGATTACCTGTCTCCCCCTACGAGCAGTACGTC. The chain is built from TRBV5-6 and TRBJ2-7; possibly TRBD1 for D (5 bases). The CDR3 covers 19 residues. Trimming left V 4 bases short and J 2 bases short, with 28 bases between. From germline, CDR1 is SGHDT and CDR2 YYEEEE.

V gene TRBV30 combines with J gene TRBJ2-7, with D possibly TRBD1 on 5 matching bases. Germline CDR1 GTSNPN, CDR2 SVGIG (reference sequence). The V end lost 1 base, the J end lost 5 bases, and 15 bases lay between the germline ends. CDR3 length equals 14 residues. The chain's CDR3 is CAWSDAAGLHEQYV. The CDR3 DNA reads TGTGCCTGGAGTGACGCGGCAGGGTTACACGAGCAGTACGTC.

This clone was seen a handful of times. The V and J genes are TRBV18 and TRBJ2-7; 7 bases map to TRBD1. CDR1 and CDR2 from the germline V gene are KGHSH and LQKENI. This CDR3 is 13 amino acids long. V shed 4 bases, J shed 2 bases, and the junction held 2 bases outside the gene matches. The CDR3 nucleotides read TGTGCCAGCTCACTTGGGACAGCCTACGAGCAGTACGTC. Its translation is CASSLGTAYEQYV.

V usage is TRBV10-3 and J usage is TRBJ1-5; D might be TRBD1 (6 bases). V dropped 5 bases and J dropped 7 bases, with 15 bases sitting between them. This CDR3 region has 14 residues. Germline V gene lookup returns CDR1 ENHRY and CDR2 SYGVKD. The CDR3 loop is CAISRQEDIQPQHF. The CDR3 DNA sequence: TGTGCCATCAGTCGACAGGAAGACATCCAGCCCCAGCATTTT.

This chain joins TRBV6-1 and TRBJ1-5; D is possibly TRBD1 (5 bases). The CDR3 totals 20 residues. CDR1 is MNHNS and CDR2 is SASEGT in the germline V gene. The germline V and J ends were trimmed by 4 bases and 2 bases, with 27 bases remaining between them. The CDR3 coding sequence is TGTGCCAGCAGTGCCCTACGGGGCGGGGTTCTGTGGGTGGGCAATCAGCCCCAGCATTTT. Its protein is CASSALRGGVLWVGNQPQHF.

This chain uses TRBV7-8 with TRBJ2-7; 8 bases align to TRBD2. V lost 7 bases, J lost 0 bases, and 14 bases stayed unmatched. Germline V gene sequence: CDR1 SGHVS, CDR2 FQNEAQ. The CDR3 loop spans 17 amino acids. The CDR3 loop is CASTGTSETLSSYEQYV. The CDR3 DNA sequence: TGTGCCAGCACCGGGACTAGTGAGACCCTGAGCTCCTACGAGCAGTACGTC.

The chain couples TRBV7-9 to TRBJ1-1; D may be TRBD1 (6 bases). The germline V gene encodes CDR1 SEHNR and CDR2 FQNEAQ (reference sequence). The CDR3 spans 15 residues. Trimming removed 1 base from V and 3 bases from J, with 12 bases in between. The CDR3 sequence: CASSLVRGGDTEAFF. Here the CDR3 DNA reads TGTGCCAGCAGCTTAGTGAGGGGGGGGGACACTGAAGCTTTCTTT.

V usage is TRBV4-1 and J usage is TRBJ2-3, with 8 bases aligning to TRBD2. CDR1 MGHRA and CDR2 YSYEKL come from the germline V gene. V was clipped by 4 bases and J by 6 bases; unmatched bases: 6. The CDR3 length is 14 residues. CDR3 residues: CASSPGGQEDTQYF. The CDR3 DNA is TGCGCCAGCAGCCCGGGGGGGCAGGAGGATACGCAGTATTTT.

This sequence joins TRBV27 and TRBJ2-7; possibly TRBD1 for D (6 bases). Trimming pared 2 bases from V and 0 bases from J, leaving 11 bases between. This CDR3 is 15 amino acids long. Germline V gene data show CDR1 as MNHEY and CDR2 as SMNVEV (reference sequence). CDR3 DNA: TGTGCCAGCAGTTTAAGGGGGTCTAGCTCCTACGAGCAGTACGTC. Translation gives CASSLRGSSSYEQYV.

The chain couples TRBV5-1 to TRBJ2-5; D is possibly TRBD2 (6 bases). Trimming pared 0 bases from V and 5 bases from J, leaving 20 bases between. Germline V lookup: CDR1 SGHRS, CDR2 YFSETQ. The CDR3 sequence is 17 residues long. In DNA form, the CDR3 reads TGCGCCAGCAGCTTGGAATGGGGAGGCAGGGTGAAGGAGACCCAGTACTTC. Translating it yields CASSLEWGGRVKETQYF.

The V gene is TRBV27, the J gene TRBJ1-3; no firm D call. The V end lost 2 bases, the J end lost 4 bases, and 12 bases lay between the germline ends. The germline V gene encodes CDR1 MNHEY and CDR2 SMNVEV (reference sequence). This CDR3 is 15 amino acids long. Written as DNA, the CDR3 is TGTGCCAGCAGTTTAACCCCCGCTAGCGGAAACACCATATATTTT. Amino acids: CASSLTPASGNTIYF.

The chain couples TRBV5-4 to TRBJ2-3, with 10 bases identical to TRBD2. Trimming removed 0 bases from V and 7 bases from J; junction bases left unmatched: 5. CDR3 length: 15 amino acids. Germline values: CDR1 SGHNT, CDR2 YYREEE (reference sequence). The DNA of the CDR3 is TGTGCCAGCAGCTTGGAAGCGGGGGGGCCGTATACGCAGTATTTT. Its protein product is CASSLEAGGPYTQYF.